The source of this T cell receptor beta chain is a study of T cell responses to AZD1222 COVID-19 vaccine. A note on this clone: Its matching antigen is unknown.

Sequencing used immunoSEQ multiplex PCR; TCRdb keeps in-frame clones, though not all of them. The repertoire holds 190,000 or so clones, with 85% to 95% as singletons. Trimming left V 0 bases short and J 1 base short, with 3 bases between. Germline CDR1 LGHDT, CDR2 YNNKEL (reference sequence). The CDR3 totals 13 residues. The study, taken as a whole, reports: Clonal diversity may have been underestimated in mostly white British donors.

This clonotype was sampled from an adult who received the AZD1222 COVID-19 vaccine. Source: peripheral blood, taken 28 days after the second AZD1222 dose. This sequence joins TRBV3-1 (or the pseudogene TRBV3-2) and TRBJ1-2; D gene uncertain. The CDR3 DNA follows: TGTGCCAGCAGCCAAGAACATAACTATGGCTACACCTTC. It yields the protein CASSQEHNYGYTF.